A single sample is the source of the 26 T cell receptor beta chains below, sequenced in a study of cytomegalovirus exposure and HLA in healthy donors. PCR used 60 Vbeta primers and 13 Jbeta primers. Generated by immunoSEQ multiplex PCR, the TCRdb table keeps only in-frame clones and is missing some. This repertoire includes 90,000 to 130,000 clones. The sample taken for sequencing was PBMCs. The receptors come from a man aged 25 to 40 in good health and CMV-seronegative.

The rearrangement joins TRBV4-2 to TRBJ2-5, with D tentatively TRBD1 (8 bases). Trimming removed 3 bases from V and 5 bases from J, with 19 bases in between. Germline V lookup: CDR1 LGHNA, CDR2 YNFKEQ. There are 16 residues in the CDR3. The CDR3 region is CASSQRAGQGGETQYF. Here the CDR3 DNA reads TGTGCCAGCAGCCAGCGCGCCGGACAGGGAGGGGAGACCCAGTACTTC.

The chain is built from TRBV5-1 and TRBJ2-1; TRBD1 aligns across 7 bases. CDR1 and CDR2 from the germline V gene are SGHRS and YFSETQ. The CDR3 consists of 15 residues. V was clipped by 4 bases and J by 2 bases; unmatched bases: 6. CDR3 DNA sequence: TGCGCCAGCAGCAGGGGACAGACAACCTACAATGAGCAGTTCTTC. Encoded protein: CASSRGQTTYNEQFF.

V is TRBV11-2 and J is TRBJ2-5; TRBD2 is a possible D gene (6 bases). V shed 3 bases and J shed 5 bases, with 16 bases lying between them. Germline lookup yields CDR1 SGHAT and CDR2 FQNNGV. The CDR3 runs to 15 residues. CDR3 amino acids: CASSFGGNPGETQYF. The CDR3 DNA is TGTGCCAGCAGCTTTGGCGGGAACCCCGGGGAGACCCAGTACTTC.

The chain couples TRBV5-5 to TRBJ2-3, with 7 bases identical to TRBD1. J lost 3 bases, V lost 4 bases, and 8 bases had no gene match. Germline loops: CDR1 SGHKS, CDR2 YYEKEE (reference sequence). The CDR3 spans 15 residues. CDR3 coding DNA: TGTGCCAGCAGCAAGACAGGGCGAGGGACAGATACGCAGTATTTT. This sequence encodes CASSKTGRGTDTQYF.

The J gene is TRBJ2-6, the V gene TRBV28; weak D call: TRBD2 (6 bases). The germline V gene has CDR1 MDHEN and CDR2 SYDVKM. Trimming removed 11 bases from V and 1 base from J, with 21 bases in between. The CDR3 length is 17 residues. The CDR3: CASLPGTPLSGANVLTF. In nucleotides, the CDR3 is TGTGCCTCTCTCCCCGGGACTCCCCTATCTGGGGCCAACGTCCTGACTTTC.

The V gene is TRBV7-3, the J gene TRBJ2-7; maybe TRBD2 (6 bases). CDR1 and CDR2 from the germline V gene are SGHTA and FQGTGA. The CDR3 loop spans 16 amino acids. The V and J ends lost 6 bases and 4 bases respectively, with 22 bases between them. CDR3 amino acids: CASRPGGTGLFYEQYF. The CDR3 bases are TGTGCCAGCAGACCTGGGGGGACGGGACTCTTTTACGAGCAGTACTTC.

The chain joins TRBV19 to TRBJ2-7, with 8 bases matching TRBD1. The CDR3 runs to 15 residues. Germline CDR1 is LNHDA and CDR2 is SQIVND (reference sequence). V gave up 3 bases and J gave up 3 bases; unmatched junction bases: 7. CDR3 protein: CASSMGQGAFYEQYF. CDR3 DNA: TGTGCCAGTAGTATGGGGCAGGGGGCGTTCTACGAGCAGTACTTC.

This chain uses TRBV14 with TRBJ2-7, with 9 bases lining up with TRBD1. This CDR3 spans 15 amino acids. V lost 3 bases to trimming and J lost 2 bases; unmatched junction nucleotides: 5. Germline assignment: CDR1 SGHDN and CDR2 FVKESK. The CDR3 nucleotides read TGTGCCAGCAGCCATGCTGGGACAGGGACCTACGAGCAGTACTTC. Protein: CASSHAGTGTYEQYF.

This sequence joins TRBV5-4 and TRBJ1-4, with D maybe TRBD1 (6 bases). The CDR3 sequence is 16 residues long. Trimming stripped 4 bases from V and 2 bases from J, with 15 bases between. CDR1 and CDR2 from the germline V gene are SGHNT and YYREEE (reference sequence). The DNA of the CDR3 is TGTGCCAGCAGCGAAGGGGGACGGTCGACTAATGAAAAACTGTTTTTT. It yields the protein CASSEGGRSTNEKLFF.

J is TRBJ1-3 and V is TRBV4-2, with D maybe TRBD1 (6 bases). V lost 0 bases and J 2 bases, leaving 11 bases between the germline ends. The CDR3 loop spans 16 amino acids. CDR1 is LGHNA and CDR2 is YNFKEQ in the germline V gene. In DNA, the CDR3 is TGTGCCAGCAGCCAAGAGGGGGCAGGGACTGGAAACACCATATATTTT. Translation: CASSQEGAGTGNTIYF.

The rearrangement joins TRBV12-5 to TRBJ2-1, with TRBD2 as a possible D gene (6 bases). The V end lost 3 bases, the J end lost 7 bases, and 10 bases lay between the germline ends. The germline V gene has CDR1 LGHNT and CDR2 FRNRAP. The CDR3 runs 13 residues. CDR3: CASGLGGVNEQFF. The CDR3 coding sequence is TGTGCTAGTGGTTTAGGAGGGGTAAATGAGCAGTTCTTC.

The CDR3 region has the DNA TGTGCCAGCAGCCCCTGGACTAGCGGGGGACAAGAGACCCAGTACTTC. It yields the protein CASSPWTSGGQETQYF. The chain joins TRBV7-9 to TRBJ2-5; 13 nucleotides line up with TRBD2. CDR1 is SEHNR and CDR2 is FQNEAQ in the germline V gene (reference sequence). The CDR3 covers 16 residues. The V gene end was trimmed by 5 bases and the J gene end by 2 bases; junction bases not matched to a gene: 5.

Concerning this clone: Other DNA sequences in the same sample also yield this CDR3. This chain links TRBV28 with TRBJ1-3; perhaps TRBD1 as D (5 bases). Trimming cost V 5 bases and J 1 base, with 9 bases left between them. The CDR3 totals 14 residues. Germline assignment: CDR1 MDHEN and CDR2 SYDVKM. In DNA form, the CDR3 reads TGTGCCAGCAGTCTGGGGGGTTCTGGAAACACCATATATTTT. Its translation: CASSLGGSGNTIYF.

The chain employs TRBV18 and TRBJ2-2; weak D call: TRBD2 (6 bases). The CDR3 runs 18 residues. The germline V gene has CDR1 KGHSH and CDR2 LQKENI. Between the trimmed V and J ends, which lost 0 bases and 3 bases, there was a span of 17 bases. The CDR3 bases are TGTGCCAGCTCACCACCGGAGAGGCTGCGGAGGGACACCGGGGAGCTGTTTTTT. Translating it yields CASSPPERLRRDTGELFF.

The chain is built from TRBV29-1 and TRBJ2-5, with a possible D match to TRBD1 (7 bases). TRBJ2-7 explains the end of the DNA better; the J call may be wrong. Per germline, CDR1 SQVTM and CDR2 ANQGSEA. There are 15 residues in the CDR3. CDR3 sequence reads: CSVELRDREDYEQYF. In DNA form, the CDR3 reads TGCAGCGTTGAGCTCCGAGACAGGGAGGACTACGAGCAGTACTTC.

The chain links TRBV5-1 to TRBJ2-5, with 11 bases aligning to TRBD1. Per the germline V gene, CDR1 is SGHRS and CDR2 is YFSETQ. V lost 0 bases, J lost 5 bases, and 9 bases stayed unmatched. The CDR3 totals 17 residues. The CDR3 nucleotides are TGCGCCAGCAGCTTGGAATCCGGACAGGGGGCCGGGGAGACCCAGTACTTC. It encodes CASSLESGQGAGETQYF.

This chain joins TRBV30 and TRBJ2-1, with 15 bases that match TRBD2. Germline loops: CDR1 GTSNPN, CDR2 SVGIG (reference sequence). The CDR3 loop spans 16 amino acids. Trimming at V came to 2 bases and at J to 9 bases, leaving 8 bases not matched to a gene. The CDR3 is CAWSPGLAGGMGEQFF. In DNA form, the CDR3 reads TGTGCCTGGAGTCCCGGACTAGCGGGGGGGATGGGTGAGCAGTTCTTC. Variable domain in full (rest from reference TRBV30 and TRBJ2-1): SQTIHQWPATLVQPVGSPLSLECTVEGTSNPNLYWYRQAAGRGLQLLFYSVGIGQISSEVPQNLSASRPQDRQFILSSKKLLLSDSGFYLCAWSPGLAGGMGEQFFGPGTRLTVL.

V and J are TRBV7-2 and TRBJ2-7; 9 nucleotides line up with TRBD2. This CDR3 region has 15 residues. Germline CDR1 and CDR2: SGHTA and FQGNSA. Trimming removed 3 bases from V and 0 bases from J; junction bases left unmatched: 3. CDR3: CASSFGGGVSYEQYF. CDR3 DNA: TGTGCCAGCAGCTTCGGCGGGGGGGTCTCCTACGAGCAGTACTTC.

The chain uses TRBV19 and TRBJ1-6, with a possible D match to TRBD1 (5 bases). The CDR3 spans 15 residues. Per germline, CDR1 LNHDA and CDR2 SQIVND (reference sequence). Trimming removed 3 bases at V and 10 bases at J, with 16 bases between. This CDR3 is CASSIGRAQESPLHF. The DNA for the CDR3 is TGTGCCAGTAGTATCGGCAGGGCACAGGAGTCACCCCTCCACTTT.

V gene TRBV10-3 combines with J gene TRBJ1-4; D ambiguous. The germline CDR1 and CDR2 sequences are ENHRY and SYGVKD. The CDR3 sequence is 15 residues long. V shed 3 bases and J shed 8 bases, with 16 bases lying between them. CDR3 nucleotide sequence: TGTGCCATCAGTGATAACCTCGGGGTTGCGGAAAAACTGTTTTTT. Translated, it gives CAISDNLGVAEKLFF.

V usage is TRBV7-2 and J usage is TRBJ2-3, with 7 bases identical to TRBD2. The V gene's germline CDR1 is SGHTA and CDR2 FQGNSA. This CDR3 region has 14 residues. V shed 5 bases, J shed 6 bases, and the junction held 8 bases outside the gene matches. The CDR3 nucleotides read TGTGCCAGCAGCCTGGGGGGGGGTAGGGATACGCAGTATTTT. Its protein product is CASSLGGGRDTQYF.

J is TRBJ2-1 and V is TRBV5-1; possibly TRBD2 for D (5 bases). Germline assignment: CDR1 SGHRS and CDR2 YFSETQ. V lost 4 bases to trimming and J lost 2 bases, with 13 bases between them. This CDR3 has 15 residues. Here the CDR3 reads CASSLGLVTYNEQFF. The CDR3 bases are TGCGCCAGCAGCCTTGGACTCGTAACCTACAATGAGCAGTTCTTC.

The chain employs TRBV7-2 and TRBJ1-4; D call uncertain. CDR1 SGHTA and CDR2 FQGNSA come from the germline V gene. V was trimmed by 3 bases and J by 3 bases, leaving 11 bases between them. This CDR3 contains 15 residues. The CDR3: CASSFGLIANEKLFF. For the CDR3, the DNA is TGTGCCAGCAGCTTTGGACTTATAGCTAATGAAAAACTGTTTTTT.

The genes are TRBV5-1 and TRBJ1-5, with 7 bases matching TRBD1. The CDR3 is made up of 15 amino acids. CDR1 and CDR2 (germline): SGHRS, YFSETQ. V lost 4 bases and J lost 0; bases outside the gene matches: 4. Written as DNA, the CDR3 is TGCGCCAGCAGCCTACAGGGGTCTAGCAATCAGCCCCAGCATTTT. Protein: CASSLQGSSNQPQHF.

The rearrangement joins TRBV6-1 to TRBJ2-7, with 7 bases fitting TRBD1. The CDR3 runs to 14 residues. Germline V gene lookup returns CDR1 MNHNS and CDR2 SASEGT. Germline trimming cut 6 bases from V and 0 bases from J; bases unmatched to any gene: 5. The CDR3 protein is CASSRQGSSYEQYF. The CDR3 bases are TGTGCCAGCAGCCGACAGGGTAGCTCCTACGAGCAGTACTTC.

This chain joins TRBV5-1 and TRBJ2-1; 14 bases line up with TRBD2. Germline V gives CDR1 SGHRS, CDR2 YFSETQ. The junction had 7 bases not matched to a gene; V was cut back by 4 bases and J by 4 bases. This CDR3 spans 17 amino acids. The CDR3 DNA sequence: TGCGCCAGCAGCCTTGCCGGGACTAGCGGGGGATACAATGAGCAGTTCTTC. Encoded protein: CASSLAGTSGGYNEQFF.